This TCR beta chain was profiled in a study of cytomegalovirus exposure and HLA in healthy donors. PCR was performed using 60 Vbeta and 13 Jbeta primers. The assay was immunoSEQ multiplex PCR, and TCRdb's table has in-frame clones only and misses some. Among about 89,000 clones listed, around 76% were seen once. Findings and limits, study-wide: Later analysis showed TCR association rates varying by HLA locus, highest for DRB1 and lowest for HLA-C. Within an earlier analysis, most TCR beta V segments proved productive either about 87% or about 30% of the time. Later analysis associated a missense DCLRE1C variant with TCR beta V- and J-gene trimming. A later analysis found most CMV-associated TCR beta chains apparently HLA-restricted.

About this clone itself: Its antigen is undetermined.

CDR1 and CDR2 (germline): MNHEY, SMNVEV (reference sequence). Trimming cost V 5 bases and J 5 bases; bases outside gene matches: 14. CDR3 size: 16 residues. Sequences were obtained from PBMCs. This sequence was found in a man aged 30 to 45 in good health and CMV-seropositive. The chain carries TRBV27 and TRBJ1-1, with TRBD1 identical over 7 bases. CDR3: CASSKPGQWRRTEAFF. In DNA form, the CDR3 reads TGTGCCAGCAGTAAACCGGGACAGTGGCGCAGGACTGAAGCTTTCTTT.